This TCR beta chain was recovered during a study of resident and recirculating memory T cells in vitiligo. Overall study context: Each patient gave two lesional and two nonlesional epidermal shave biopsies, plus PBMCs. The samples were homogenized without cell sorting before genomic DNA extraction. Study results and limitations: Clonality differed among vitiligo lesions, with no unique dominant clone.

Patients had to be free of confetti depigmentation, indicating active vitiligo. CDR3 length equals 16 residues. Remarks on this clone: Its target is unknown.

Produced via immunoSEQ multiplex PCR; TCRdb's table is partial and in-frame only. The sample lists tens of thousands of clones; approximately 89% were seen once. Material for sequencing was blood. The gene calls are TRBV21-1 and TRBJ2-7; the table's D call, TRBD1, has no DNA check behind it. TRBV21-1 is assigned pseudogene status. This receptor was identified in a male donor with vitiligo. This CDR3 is CASSKATGQVSYEQYF. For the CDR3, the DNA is TGTGCCAGCAGCAAAGCTACGGGACAGGTCTCCTACGAGCAGTACTTC.